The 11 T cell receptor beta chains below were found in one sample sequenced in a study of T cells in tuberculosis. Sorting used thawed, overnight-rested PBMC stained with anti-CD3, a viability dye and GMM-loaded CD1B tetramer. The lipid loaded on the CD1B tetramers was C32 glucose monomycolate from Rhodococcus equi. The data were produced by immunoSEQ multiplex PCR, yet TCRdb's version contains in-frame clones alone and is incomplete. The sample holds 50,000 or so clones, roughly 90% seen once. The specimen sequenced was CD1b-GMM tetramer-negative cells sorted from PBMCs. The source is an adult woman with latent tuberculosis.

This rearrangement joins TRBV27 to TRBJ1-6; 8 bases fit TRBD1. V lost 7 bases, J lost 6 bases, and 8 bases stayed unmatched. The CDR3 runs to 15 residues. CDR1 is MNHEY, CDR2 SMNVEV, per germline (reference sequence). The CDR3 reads CASTLGTGFNSPLHF. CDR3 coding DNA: TGTGCCAGCACCTTGGGGACAGGATTTAATTCACCCCTCCACTTT.

Here the CDR3 reads CASSQERGNYEQYF. The CDR3 DNA follows: TGCGCCAGCAGCCAAGAAAGGGGAAACTACGAGCAGTACTTC. V usage is TRBV4-1 and J usage is TRBJ2-7; D might be TRBD1 (5 bases). V lost 0 bases, J lost 3 bases, and 9 bases lay in between. The CDR3 totals 14 residues. Per the germline V gene, CDR1 is MGHRA and CDR2 is YSYEKL.

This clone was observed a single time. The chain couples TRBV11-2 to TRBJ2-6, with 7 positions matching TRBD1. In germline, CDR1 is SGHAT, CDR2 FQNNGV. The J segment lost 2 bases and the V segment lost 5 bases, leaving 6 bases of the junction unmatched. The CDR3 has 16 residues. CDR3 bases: TGTGCCAGCAGCCTTTACGGGACAGCTGGGGCCAACGTCCTGACTTTC. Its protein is CASSLYGTAGANVLTF.

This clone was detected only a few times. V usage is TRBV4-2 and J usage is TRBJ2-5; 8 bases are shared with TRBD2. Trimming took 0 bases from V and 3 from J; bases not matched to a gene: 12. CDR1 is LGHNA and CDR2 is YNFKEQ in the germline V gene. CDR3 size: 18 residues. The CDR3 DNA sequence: TGTGCCAGCAGCCAAGATTTGGCGGGGGGTCTCGAGAAAGAGACCCAGTACTTC. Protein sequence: CASSQDLAGGLEKETQYF.

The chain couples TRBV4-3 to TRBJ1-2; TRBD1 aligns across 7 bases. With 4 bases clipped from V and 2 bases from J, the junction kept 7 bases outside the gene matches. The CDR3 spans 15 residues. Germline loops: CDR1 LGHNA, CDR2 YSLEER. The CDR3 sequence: CASSLSGGGNYGYTF. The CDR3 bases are TGCGCCAGCAGCCTATCGGGAGGGGGCAACTATGGCTACACCTTC.

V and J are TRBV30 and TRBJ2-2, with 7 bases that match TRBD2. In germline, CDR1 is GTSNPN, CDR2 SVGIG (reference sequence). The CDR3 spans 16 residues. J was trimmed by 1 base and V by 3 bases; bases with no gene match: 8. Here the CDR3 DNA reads TGTGCCTGGAGCGGGGAGGGGCACGAGAACACCGGGGAGCTGTTTTTT. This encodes CAWSGEGHENTGELFF.

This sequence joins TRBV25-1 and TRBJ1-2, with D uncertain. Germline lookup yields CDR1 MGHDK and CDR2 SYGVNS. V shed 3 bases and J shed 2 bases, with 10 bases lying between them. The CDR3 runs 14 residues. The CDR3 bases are TGTGCCAGCAGTGAGGCGGCTTTCAACTATGGCTACACCTTC. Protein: CASSEAAFNYGYTF.

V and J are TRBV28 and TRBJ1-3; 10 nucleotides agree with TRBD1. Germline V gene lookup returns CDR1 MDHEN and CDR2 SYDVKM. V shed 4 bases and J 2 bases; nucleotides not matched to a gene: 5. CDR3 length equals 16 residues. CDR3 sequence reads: CASSSGQGSTGNTIYF. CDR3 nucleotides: TGTGCCAGCAGTTCGGGACAGGGGTCAACTGGAAACACCATATATTTT. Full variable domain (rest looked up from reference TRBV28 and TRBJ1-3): DVKVTQSSRYLVKRTGEKVFLECVQDMDHENMFWYRQDPGLGLRLIYFSYDVKMKEKGDIPEGYSVSREKKERFSLILESASTNQTSMYLCASSSGQGSTGNTIYFGEGSWLTVV.

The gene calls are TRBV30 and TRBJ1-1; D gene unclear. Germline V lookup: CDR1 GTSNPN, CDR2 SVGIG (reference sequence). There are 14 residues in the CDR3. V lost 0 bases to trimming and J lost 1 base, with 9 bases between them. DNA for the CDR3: TGTGCCTGGAGTGTAGTGCGCGGGAACACTGAAGCTTTCTTT. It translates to CAWSVVRGNTEAFF.

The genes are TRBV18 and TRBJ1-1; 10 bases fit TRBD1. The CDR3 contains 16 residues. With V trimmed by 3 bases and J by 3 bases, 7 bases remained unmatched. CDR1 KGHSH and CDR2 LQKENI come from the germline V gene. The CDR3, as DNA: TGTGCCAGCTCACCCCGTCCCGGGACAGGGGACACTGAAGCTTTCTTT. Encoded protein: CASSPRPGTGDTEAFF. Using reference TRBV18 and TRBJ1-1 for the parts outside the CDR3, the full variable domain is NAGVMQNPRHLVRRRGQEARLRCSPMKGHSHVYWYRQLPEEGLKFMVYLQKENIIDESGMPKERFSAEFPKEGPSILRIQQVVRGDSAAYFCASSPRPGTGDTEAFFGQGTRLTVV.

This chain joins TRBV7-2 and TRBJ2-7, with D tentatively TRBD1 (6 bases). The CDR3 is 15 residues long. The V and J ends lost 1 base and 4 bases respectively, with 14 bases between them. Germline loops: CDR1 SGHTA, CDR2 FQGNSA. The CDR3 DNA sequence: TGTGCCAGCAGCTTAGGGGGGCAGGCGCCATACGAGCAGTACTTC. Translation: CASSLGGQAPYEQYF.